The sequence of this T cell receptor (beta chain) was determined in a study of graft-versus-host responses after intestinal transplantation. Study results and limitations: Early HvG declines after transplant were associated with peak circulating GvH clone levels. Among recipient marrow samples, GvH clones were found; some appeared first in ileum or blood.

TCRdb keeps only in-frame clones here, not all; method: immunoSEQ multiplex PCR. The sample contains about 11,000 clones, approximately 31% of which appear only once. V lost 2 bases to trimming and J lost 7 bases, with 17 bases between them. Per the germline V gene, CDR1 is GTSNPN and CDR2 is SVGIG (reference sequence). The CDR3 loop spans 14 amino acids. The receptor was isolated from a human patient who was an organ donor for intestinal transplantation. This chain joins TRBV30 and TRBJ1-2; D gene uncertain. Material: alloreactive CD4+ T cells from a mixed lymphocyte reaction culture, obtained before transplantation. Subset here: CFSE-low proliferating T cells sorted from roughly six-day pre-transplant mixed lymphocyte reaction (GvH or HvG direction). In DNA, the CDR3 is TGTGCCTGGAGTTTACGAGGAACGGCGTCTGGCTACACCTTC. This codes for CAWSLRGTASGYTF.